This T cell receptor (beta chain) derives from a study of OX40 agonist ivuxolimab in advanced cancers. Study context: Patients receiving dose escalation had hepatocellular carcinoma, melanoma, renal cell or head and neck cancer. Roughly two fifths of patients had received prior checkpoint inhibitor therapy.

Clones were read by immunoSEQ multiplex PCR, and TCRdb kept only the in-frame ones, dropping some. The table includes approximately 80,000 clones, less than 95% detected once. The CDR3 is 12 amino acids. Trimming left V 6 bases short and J 8 bases short, with 11 bases between. The germline gives CDR1 LNHDA, CDR2 SQIVND (reference sequence). Worth noting for this clone: The antigen is undetermined.

Study results and limitations: Average numbers of expanded clones were greater in CD8+ T cells than in CD4+. Dosing at 0.1 to 3.0 mg/kg was accompanied by clonal expansion of CD4+ and CD8+ blood T cells by week 6.

This receptor was identified in an adult with an advanced solid tumor such as melanoma, head and neck, liver or kidney cancer. The material sequenced was CD4+ or CD8+ T cells sorted from blood, taken in a trial of the OX40 agonist ivuxolimab. The genes are TRBV19 and TRBJ2-1; D might be TRBD2 (5 bases). The CDR3 DNA reads as TGTGCCAGTAGCGGAGGAGGCGATGAGCAGTTCTTC. This codes for CASSGGGDEQFF.